This entry describes one TCR beta chain. What it binds is not known. This table comes from immunoSEQ multiplex PCR, and its TCRdb copy is limited to in-frame clones, with some not included. The sample holds 75,000 to 100,000 clones, 70% to 90% seen once. The record originates from a study of T cell responses to AZD1222 COVID-19 vaccine. Broader study findings: Clonal diversity was possibly underestimated; the donors were predominantly white British and more often female.

Between the trimmed V and J ends, which lost 1 base and 3 bases, there was a span of 3 bases. CDR3 length: 12 residues. The germline gives CDR1 LGHDT, CDR2 YNNKEL (reference sequence). The sample consisted of peripheral blood, taken on day 0 of AZD1222 vaccination. The V call is TRBV3-1 (or the pseudogene TRBV3-2), the J call TRBJ1-1; no clear D gene. This sequence was found in an adult in good health. The CDR3 DNA follows: TGTGCCAGCAGCCAAGGGTACACTGAAGCTTTCTTT. This sequence encodes CASSQGYTEAFF.